This entry lists 31 T cell receptor beta chains sequenced from one sample in a study of blood T cell repertoires in COVID-19. The repertoire was sequenced with immunoSEQ multiplex PCR; TCRdb's copy has only in-frame clones and lacks some. The sample consists of 200,000 or so clones, 80% to 90% of them appearing once. The sample taken for sequencing was peripheral blood. The receptors come from a man aged 50-60 years with acute or convalescent COVID-19.

The rearrangement joins TRBV7-8 to TRBJ1-1, with D maybe TRBD1 (6 bases). V was clipped by 2 bases and J by 0 bases, with 10 bases between them. The CDR3 runs 15 residues. Germline CDR1 is SGHVS and CDR2 is FQNEAQ. CDR3 amino acids: CASSLRGQVNTEAFF. CDR3 nucleotide sequence: TGTGCCAGCAGCTTAAGGGGACAAGTGAACACTGAAGCTTTCTTT.

The rearrangement links TRBV18 to TRBJ2-1, with D uncertain. This CDR3 is 14 amino acids long. Germline assignment: CDR1 KGHSH and CDR2 LQKENI. V was shortened by 3 bases and J by 8 bases, with 14 bases between the two germline ends. CDR3 sequence: CASSPSSGLYEQFF. DNA of the CDR3: TGTGCCAGCTCACCCTCTAGTGGTTTGTATGAGCAGTTCTTC.

The chain carries TRBV5-6 and TRBJ2-7; 9 bases agree with TRBD1. The CDR3 has 14 amino acids. Trimming cost V 4 bases and J 6 bases; bases outside gene matches: 8. The germline V gene has CDR1 SGHDT and CDR2 YYEEEE. CDR3 nucleotides: TGTGCCAGCAGCCACAGGGGGCTCCTCCTCGAGCAGTACTTC. Protein product: CASSHRGLLLEQYF.

The chain couples TRBV10-3 to TRBJ2-3; 10 positions match TRBD2. Trimming cost V 6 bases and J 4 bases; bases outside gene matches: 7. The CDR3 contains 15 residues. Germline V gives CDR1 ENHRY, CDR2 SYGVKD. The CDR3 spells CAISWSGGDPDTQYF. The CDR3 DNA is TGTGCCATCAGCTGGAGCGGGGGGGATCCAGATACGCAGTATTTT.

V usage is TRBV29-1 and J usage is TRBJ2-7; 8 nucleotides match TRBD1. The CDR3 extends over 12 amino acids. The V gene's germline CDR1 is SQVTM and CDR2 ANQGSEA. With V trimmed by 3 bases and J by 5 bases, 3 bases remained unmatched. The CDR3: CSVDTTGDEQYF. DNA for the CDR3: TGCAGCGTTGATACGACAGGGGACGAGCAGTACTTC.

This clone was counted a single time. The genes are TRBV19 and TRBJ1-5; no firm D call. The CDR3 consists of 14 residues. V lost 2 bases to trimming and J lost 0 bases, with 5 bases between them. Germline V gene sequence: CDR1 LNHDA, CDR2 SQIVND (reference sequence). Here the CDR3 DNA reads TGTGCCAGTAGTATACGTAGTAGCAATCAGCCCCAGCATTTT. The encoded protein is CASSIRSSNQPQHF.

A few counts support this clone. The chain joins TRBV7-3 to TRBJ1-5; D is perhaps TRBD1 (5 bases). Trimming took off 5 bases at V and 2 bases at J, with 19 bases between the two ends. The CDR3 covers 17 residues. From germline, CDR1 is SGHTA and CDR2 FQGTGA. This chain's CDR3 is CASSLSTQGDGNQPQHF. The CDR3 DNA reads TGTGCCAGCAGCCTATCCACTCAGGGCGACGGCAATCAGCCCCAGCATTTT.

The chain carries TRBV6-4 and TRBJ1-2; a possible D gene is TRBD1 (5 bases). Germline V lookup: CDR1 MRHNA, CDR2 SNTAGT. The CDR3 length is 14 residues. V lost 0 bases, J lost 8 bases, and 13 bases lay in between. CDR3 sequence reads: CASSDSRTLSGYTF. DNA of the CDR3: TGTGCCAGCAGTGACTCGAGGACACTCAGCGGCTACACCTTC.

This chain connects TRBV14 to TRBJ1-2; D is possibly TRBD1 (5 bases). CDR3 size: 13 residues. With 4 bases removed from V and 7 bases from J, the gap between germline ends came to 13 bases. Germline V gives CDR1 SGHDN, CDR2 FVKESK. CDR3 sequence reads: CASSLLRGAGYTF. The CDR3 nucleotides read TGTGCCAGCAGCCTGTTAAGGGGTGCTGGCTACACCTTC.

The table lists this clone with a count of one. The gene calls are TRBV5-1 and TRBJ1-2; tentative D call: TRBD1 (6 bases). Trimming shortened V by 4 bases and J by 6 bases, and 22 bases separated the two germline ends. This CDR3 has 16 amino acids. The germline gives CDR1 SGHRS, CDR2 YFSETQ. The CDR3 DNA is TGCGCCAGCAGCCCCCACGACAGGCGAGGTTGGGATGGCTACACCTTC. It codes for CASSPHDRRGWDGYTF. Supplemented by reference TRBV5-1 and TRBJ1-2, the full variable domain reads KAGVTQTPRYLIKTRGQQVTLSCSPISGHRSVSWYQQTPGQGLQFLFEYFSETQRNKGNFPGRFSGRQFSNSRSEMNVSTLELGDSALYLCASSPHDRRGWDGYTFGSGTRLTVV.

The rearrangement joins TRBV4-2 to TRBJ1-5; D gene ambiguous. V was pared by 0 bases and J by 2 bases, with 8 bases between. The CDR3 consists of 15 residues. Germline CDR1 LGHNA, CDR2 YNFKEQ. The CDR3 here is CASSQDRQGNQPQHF. The DNA of the CDR3 is TGTGCCAGCAGCCAAGATCGTCAGGGCAATCAGCCCCAGCATTTT.

A single count supports this clone. The chain recombines TRBV27 with TRBJ1-6; D uncertain. The CDR3 is made up of 16 amino acids. Trimming removed 5 bases at V and 5 bases at J, with 16 bases between. The germline CDR1 and CDR2 sequences are MNHEY and SMNVEV (reference sequence). CDR3 bases: TGTGCCAGCAGTCCCTGGAGAGGAGTAAATAATTCACCCCTCCACTTT. It encodes CASSPWRGVNNSPLHF.

The chain couples TRBV4-1 to TRBJ2-5; D perhaps matches TRBD2 (5 bases). Germline V CDR1 and CDR2: MGHRA, YSYEKL. Trimming removed 4 bases from V and 6 bases from J, with 18 bases in between. CDR3 length: 15 residues. The CDR3 DNA sequence: TGCGCCAGCAGCCCAGGACTCCAGACCAAACAGACCCAGTACTTC. It yields the protein CASSPGLQTKQTQYF.

The chain employs TRBV6-5 and TRBJ2-1, with a weak D call TRBD2 (5 bases). V lost 2 bases to trimming and J lost 5 bases, with 10 bases between them. This CDR3 contains 14 residues. Per the germline V gene, CDR1 is MNHEY and CDR2 is SVGAGI. CDR3 sequence: CASSYTRGNNEQFF. CDR3 DNA sequence: TGTGCCAGCAGTTACACCAGAGGGAACAATGAGCAGTTCTTC.

The V call is TRBV5-8, the J call TRBJ1-3, with D unclear. Germline CDR1 SGHTS, CDR2 YDEGEE. Trimming pared 2 bases from V and 3 bases from J, leaving 12 bases between. This CDR3 has 15 residues. CDR3 sequence: CASSLLGGLGNTIYF. The DNA of the CDR3 is TGTGCCAGCAGCTTATTAGGAGGGCTTGGAAACACCATATATTTT.

The rearrangement uses TRBV3-1 (or the pseudogene TRBV3-2) and TRBJ1-1; D is perhaps TRBD1 (6 bases). The CDR3 sequence is 15 residues long. The V gene lost 4 bases and the J gene lost 6 bases, with 18 bases spanning the gap. The germline V gene has CDR1 LGHDT and CDR2 YNNKEL (reference sequence). The CDR3 nucleotides are TGTGCCAGCAGCCGAGACGAACTACAGGGAGCTGAAGCTTTCTTT. Translated, it gives CASSRDELQGAEAFF.

This clone is deemed medium-sized. The rearrangement joins TRBV13 to TRBJ2-7; 7 nucleotides agree with TRBD2. Germline trimming cut 0 bases from V and 6 bases from J; bases unmatched to any gene: 5. Per the germline V gene, CDR1 is PRHDT and CDR2 is FYEKMQ (reference sequence). The CDR3 totals 14 residues. The CDR3 is CASSLGGGRAEQYF. In DNA form, the CDR3 reads TGTGCCAGCAGCTTAGGAGGAGGGAGGGCCGAGCAGTACTTC.

This chain links TRBV7-7 with TRBJ2-1; 15 nucleotides align to TRBD2. Germline V lookup: CDR1 SSHAT, CDR2 FNYEAQ (reference sequence). This CDR3 contains 16 residues. V gave up 5 bases and J gave up 8 bases; unmatched junction bases: 7. CDR3 amino acids: CASSRGLAGGRDEQFF. For the CDR3, the DNA is TGTGCCAGCAGCCGAGGACTAGCGGGGGGGAGGGATGAGCAGTTCTTC. Full variable domain (missing parts from reference TRBV7-7 and TRBJ2-1): GAGVSQSPRYKVTKRGQDVTLRCDPISSHATLYWYQQALGQGPEFLTYFNYEAQPDKSGLPSDRFSAERPEGSISTLTIQRTEQRDSAMYRCASSRGLAGGRDEQFFGPGTRLTVL.

This clone was counted between two and nine times. J is TRBJ1-1 and V is TRBV5-1, with TRBD1 identical over 7 bases. This CDR3 is 13 amino acids long. The V and J ends lost 4 bases and 8 bases, in that order; junction bases with no gene match: 8. Germline values: CDR1 SGHRS, CDR2 YFSETQ. The CDR3 DNA reads TGCGCCAGCAGCAACACCCTGGACAGGGAAGCTTTCTTT. This translates into CASSNTLDREAFF.

The gene calls are TRBV7-2 and TRBJ2-1; 12 positions match TRBD2. The CDR3 has 14 residues. Germline CDR1 is SGHTA and CDR2 is FQGNSA. With 10 bases clipped from V and 8 bases from J, the junction kept 9 bases outside the gene matches. This CDR3 reads CATDLAGGRDEQFF. In DNA form, the CDR3 reads TGTGCCACCGACCTAGCGGGGGGGCGCGATGAGCAGTTCTTC.

The genes are TRBV13 and TRBJ1-3, with 7 bases matching TRBD1. V dropped 5 bases and J dropped 2; count of bases not matched to a gene: 9. The CDR3 runs 16 residues. Germline assignment: CDR1 PRHDT and CDR2 FYEKMQ (reference sequence). CDR3 region: CASSAHRGRAGNTIYF. The CDR3 DNA is TGTGCCAGCAGCGCACACAGGGGCAGGGCTGGAAACACCATATATTTT.

The chain uses TRBV5-4 and TRBJ1-6; TRBD1 is a possible D gene (5 bases). This CDR3 comprises 16 residues. Germline CDR1 is SGHNT and CDR2 is YYREEE (reference sequence). Trimming took 3 bases from V and 6 from J, leaving 16 bases between them. CDR3 loop: CASSWGEDPFNSPLHF. For the CDR3, the DNA is TGTGCCAGCAGCTGGGGGGAGGACCCATTTAATTCACCCCTCCACTTT.

The V and J genes are TRBV5-5 and TRBJ2-7, with 7 positions matching TRBD1. The germline V gene has CDR1 SGHKS and CDR2 YYEKEE (reference sequence). The CDR3 has 15 amino acids. V trimming: 4 bases; J trimming: 2 bases; junction bases outside the gene matches: 9. Written as DNA, the CDR3 is TGTGCCAGCAGCCTGACAGGGCAGGGGGCCTACGAGCAGTACTTC. Its protein is CASSLTGQGAYEQYF.

The CDR3 is CASSLGGPGAGNTIYF. CDR3 nucleotides: TGTGCCAGCAGCTTAGGAGGGCCGGGAGCTGGAAACACCATATATTTT. The chain couples TRBV7-9 to TRBJ1-3; D is unclear. V lost 1 base, J lost 2 bases, and 12 bases lay in between. The CDR3 length is 16 residues. The germline V gene has CDR1 SEHNR and CDR2 FQNEAQ (reference sequence). Full variable domain (rest looked up from reference TRBV7-9 and TRBJ1-3): DTGVSQNPRHKITKRGQNVTFRCDPISEHNRLYWYRQTLGQGPEFLTYFQNEAQLEKSRLLSDRFSAERPKGSFSTLEIQRTEQGDSAMYLCASSLGGPGAGNTIYFGEGSWLTVV.

J is TRBJ2-7 and V is TRBV6-5; TRBD2 is a possible D gene (6 bases). The CDR3 is 14 amino acids. The V end lost 4 bases, the J end lost 0 bases, and 10 bases lay between the germline ends. Per germline, CDR1 MNHEY and CDR2 SVGAGI. CDR3 protein: CASSSPGASYEQYF. The CDR3, as DNA: TGTGCCAGCAGTTCGCCGGGAGCCTCCTACGAGCAGTACTTC.

This clone was observed a handful of times. Additional DNA sequences in this sample encode the identical CDR3. In DNA, the CDR3 is TGTGCCAGCAGCCCTCAGGGATACTATGGCTACACCTTC. Amino acid sequence: CASSPQGYYGYTF. The chain joins TRBV3-1 (or the pseudogene TRBV3-2) to TRBJ1-2; D possibly corresponds to TRBD1 (5 bases). The CDR3 loop spans 13 amino acids. In germline, CDR1 is LGHDT, CDR2 YNNKEL (reference sequence). V lost 4 bases and J 3 bases, leaving 9 bases between the germline ends.

The chain carries TRBV18 and TRBJ1-1; 9 positions agree with TRBD1. The germline V gene encodes CDR1 KGHSH and CDR2 LQKENI. The ends lost 0 bases at V and 11 bases at J; junction bases unmatched: 13. This CDR3 has 16 amino acids. CDR3 loop: CASSPPGPGQGLKAFF. The CDR3 DNA reads TGTGCCAGCTCACCACCCGGCCCGGGACAGGGTTTGAAGGCTTTCTTT.

The chain uses TRBV29-1 and TRBJ2-1; perhaps TRBD1 as D (6 bases). Germline V CDR1 and CDR2: SQVTM, ANQGSEA. The CDR3 runs 13 residues. V lost 6 bases and J lost 0, with 9 bases in between. CDR3 DNA sequence: TGCAGCGTGGACAGAGTCTCCTACAATGAGCAGTTCTTC. Translating gives CSVDRVSYNEQFF.

V and J are TRBV5-1 and TRBJ2-7; 7 bases line up with TRBD1. Per germline, CDR1 SGHRS and CDR2 YFSETQ. Trimming took 7 bases from V and 1 from J; bases not matched to a gene: 8. The CDR3 is made up of 14 amino acids. The CDR3 DNA follows: TGCGCCAGCGGAGACAGGGAAGAATCCTACGAGCAGTACTTC. It codes for CASGDREESYEQYF.

The chain uses TRBV11-2 and TRBJ1-2; 7 bases align to TRBD1. This CDR3 comprises 16 residues. The germline V gene has CDR1 SGHAT and CDR2 FQNNGV. V lost 1 base, J lost 8 bases, and 13 bases stayed unmatched. The CDR3 region has the DNA TGTGCCAGCAGCTTAGTAGGACAGGCCGGCCTGGGAGGCTACACCTTC. As protein: CASSLVGQAGLGGYTF. Full variable domain (rest looked up from reference TRBV11-2 and TRBJ1-2): EAGVAQSPRYKIIEKRQSVAFWCNPISGHATLYWYQQILGQGPKLLIQFQNNGVVDDSQLPKDRFSAERLKGVDSTLKIQPAKLEDSAVYLCASSLVGQAGLGGYTFGSGTRLTVV.

The genes are TRBV5-1 and TRBJ1-3; D not resolved. The CDR3 length is 16 residues. CDR1 and CDR2 from the germline V gene are SGHRS and YFSETQ. V lost 0 bases and J 0 bases, leaving 10 bases between the germline ends. The CDR3 protein is CASSLAQESSGNTIYF. DNA of the CDR3: TGCGCCAGCAGCTTGGCGCAGGAAAGCTCTGGAAACACCATATATTTT.